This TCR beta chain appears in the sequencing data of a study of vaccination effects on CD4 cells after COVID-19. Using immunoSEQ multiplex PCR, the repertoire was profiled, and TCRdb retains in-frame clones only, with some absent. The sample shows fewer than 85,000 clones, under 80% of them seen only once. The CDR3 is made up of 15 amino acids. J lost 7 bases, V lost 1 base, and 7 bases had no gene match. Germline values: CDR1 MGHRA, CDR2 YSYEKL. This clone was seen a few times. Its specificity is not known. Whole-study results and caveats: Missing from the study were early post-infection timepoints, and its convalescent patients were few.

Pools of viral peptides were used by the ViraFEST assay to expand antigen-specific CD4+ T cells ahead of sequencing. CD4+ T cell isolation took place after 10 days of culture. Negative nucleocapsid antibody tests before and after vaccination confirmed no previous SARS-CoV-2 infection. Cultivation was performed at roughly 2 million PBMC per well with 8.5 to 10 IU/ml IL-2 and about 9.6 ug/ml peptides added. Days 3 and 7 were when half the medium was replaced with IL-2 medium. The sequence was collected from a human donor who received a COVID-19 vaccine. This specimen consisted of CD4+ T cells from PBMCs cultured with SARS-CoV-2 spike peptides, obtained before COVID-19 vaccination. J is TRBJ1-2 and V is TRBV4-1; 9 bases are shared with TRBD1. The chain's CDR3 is CASSQADTGGGGYTF. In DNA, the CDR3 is TGCGCCAGCAGCCAAGCCGATACAGGGGGCGGTGGCTACACCTTC.